Sequencing of this TCR beta chain was carried out in a study of blood T cell repertoires in COVID-19. On the study more broadly: Sources were T cells, B-cell-depleted T cells, or PBMCs; the material itself was cDNA or gDNA.

Authors' analysis steps: Amplification from reference gene primers served as the basis for estimated nucleated cell counts. The data were produced by immunoSEQ multiplex PCR, yet TCRdb's version contains in-frame clones alone and is incomplete. V and J calls and clone size are copied from that table; D and trimming were computed from the DNA. The sample shows 80,000 to 95,000 clones, around 87% of them seen only once. This CDR3 has 14 residues. Germline V gene lookup returns CDR1 MNHEY and CDR2 SVGAGI. Trimming took 0 bases from V and 2 from J, leaving 7 bases between them. The genes are TRBV6-5 and TRBJ1-2; D remains ambiguous. The source is a human donor in a cohort sampled during active COVID-19. Sequencing was performed on peripheral blood. The CDR3: CASSYSPRNYGYTF. CDR3 DNA sequence: TGTGCCAGCAGTTACTCGCCCCGGAACTATGGCTACACCTTC.